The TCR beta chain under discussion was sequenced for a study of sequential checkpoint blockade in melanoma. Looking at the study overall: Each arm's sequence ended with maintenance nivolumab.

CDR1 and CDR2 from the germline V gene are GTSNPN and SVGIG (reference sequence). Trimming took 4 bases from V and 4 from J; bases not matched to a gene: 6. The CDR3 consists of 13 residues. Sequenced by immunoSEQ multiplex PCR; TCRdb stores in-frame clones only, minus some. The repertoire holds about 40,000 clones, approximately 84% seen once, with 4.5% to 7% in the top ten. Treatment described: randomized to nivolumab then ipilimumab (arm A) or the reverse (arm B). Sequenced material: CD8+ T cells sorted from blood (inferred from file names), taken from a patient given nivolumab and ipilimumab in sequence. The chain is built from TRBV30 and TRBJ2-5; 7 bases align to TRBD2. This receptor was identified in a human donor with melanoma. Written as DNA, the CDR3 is TGTGCCTGGAATAACCTAGCGGCAGAGACCCAGTACTTC. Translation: CAWNNLAAETQYF.